The rows below give T cell receptor beta chains drawn from one sample of a study of blood T cell repertoires in COVID-19. TCRdb's table, derived via immunoSEQ multiplex PCR, lists solely in-frame clones and lacks some. The data hold roughly 54,000 clones, with over 75% observed a single time. Sequencing was carried out using peripheral blood. These receptors all stem from a human donor in a cohort sampled during active COVID-19. The CDR3 runs from the conserved cysteine through the conserved F or W. The order of the fields is J gene, V gene, clone size, D gene, CDR3 protein. A D gene is named only where the DNA matches it firmly. Only some rows state a clone size, as once, few, many or a class for expanded clones.

j_gene: TRBJ1-4
v_gene: TRBV12-3/TRBV12-4
abundance: few
d_gene: NA
CDR3aa: CASSWLENEKLFF

j_gene: TRBJ2-6
v_gene: TRBV10-2
abundance: NA
d_gene: NA
CDR3aa: CATGVGANVLTF

j_gene: TRBJ2-7
v_gene: TRBV3-1/TRBV3-2
abundance: once
d_gene: TRBD1
CDR3aa: CASSRQGAHEQYF

j_gene: TRBJ2-2
v_gene: TRBV7-8
abundance: NA
d_gene: NA
CDR3aa: CASSPARWANTGELFF

j_gene: TRBJ1-1
v_gene: TRBV7-9
abundance: NA
d_gene: TRBD1
CDR3aa: CASSGYRGQLTEAFF

j_gene: TRBJ2-1
v_gene: TRBV7-6
abundance: NA
d_gene: TRBD2
CDR3aa: CASSLQGSGGYNEQFF

j_gene: TRBJ2-7
v_gene: TRBV13
abundance: NA
d_gene: NA
CDR3aa: CASSSGRAYEQYF

j_gene: TRBJ2-7
v_gene: TRBV19
abundance: NA
d_gene: NA
CDR3aa: CASSQYVGVYEQYF

j_gene: TRBJ2-7
v_gene: TRBV6-4
abundance: NA
d_gene: NA
CDR3aa: CASSDWGEILRTYEQYF

j_gene: TRBJ2-7
v_gene: TRBV19
abundance: NA
d_gene: NA
CDR3aa: CASSNQVNSYEQYF

j_gene: TRBJ1-6
v_gene: TRBV15
abundance: NA
d_gene: NA
CDR3aa: CATSREGGWGSPLHF

j_gene: TRBJ1-1
v_gene: TRBV18
abundance: NA
d_gene: NA
CDR3aa: CASSPSDGLNTEAFF

j_gene: TRBJ2-1
v_gene: TRBV11-2
abundance: NA
d_gene: NA
CDR3aa: CASSLVRDSYNEQFF

j_gene: TRBJ2-1
v_gene: TRBV11-3
abundance: NA
d_gene: TRBD2
CDR3aa: CASSLTPGTSRINEQFF

j_gene: TRBJ1-1
v_gene: TRBV6-6
abundance: NA
d_gene: TRBD1
CDR3aa: CASSFGQGARAFF

j_gene: TRBJ2-1
v_gene: TRBV7-2
abundance: NA
d_gene: TRBD2
CDR3aa: CASSLTSGTYNEQFF

j_gene: TRBJ2-4
v_gene: TRBV19
abundance: NA
d_gene: NA
CDR3aa: CASSPAGLAKNIQYF

j_gene: TRBJ2-5
v_gene: TRBV11-2
abundance: NA
d_gene: NA
CDR3aa: CASSPLETQYF

j_gene: TRBJ2-5
v_gene: TRBV25-1
abundance: NA
d_gene: TRBD1
CDR3aa: CASSETGTGHQETQYF

j_gene: TRBJ2-1
v_gene: TRBV6-4
abundance: NA
d_gene: TRBD1
CDR3aa: CASSLTGGSSYNEQFF

j_gene: TRBJ2-7
v_gene: TRBV5-1
abundance: few
d_gene: NA
CDR3aa: CASSLAGLRGSEQYF

j_gene: TRBJ1-2
v_gene: TRBV6-1
abundance: NA
d_gene: TRBD1
CDR3aa: CASSESGQRPYGYTF

j_gene: TRBJ2-1
v_gene: TRBV18
abundance: NA
d_gene: NA
CDR3aa: CASSNDRYNEQFF

j_gene: TRBJ1-5
v_gene: TRBV27
abundance: NA
d_gene: NA
CDR3aa: CASSLGRVGQPQHF

j_gene: TRBJ1-1
v_gene: TRBV28
abundance: NA
d_gene: NA
CDR3aa: CASSGVDTEAFF

j_gene: TRBJ2-1
v_gene: TRBV29-1
abundance: NA
d_gene: NA
CDR3aa: CSALVGSGNEQFF

j_gene: TRBJ2-3
v_gene: TRBV19
abundance: NA
d_gene: NA
CDR3aa: CASSIQSSTDTQYF

j_gene: TRBJ2-1
v_gene: TRBV5-6
abundance: NA
d_gene: TRBD2
CDR3aa: CASSLAVGAATFRNEQFF